Included here is one TCR beta chain sequence, with context. Its antigen is currently not known. No clone much larger than this one lies a single base away; base qualities are absent. The CDR3 spans 16 residues, from the cysteine through the phenylalanine. The sequence is cut down to CDR3 DNA, 48 bases in frame from base 1. V is pared back by 2 bases and J by 7 bases, with 18 bases lying between the germline termini. The germline V gene (reference sequence) supplies CDR1 GTSNPN and CDR2 SVGIG. The source of the sample is a study of blood T cell repertoires in COVID-19 (dated by TCRdb to 2019 to 2021). Turning to the overall study: Collaborator samples came from the United States, Italy and Spain and covered acute and convalescent phases of COVID-19. Nearly every sample came with metadata listing a de-identified subject ID, COVID-19 status, age in years and sex. A freely available public database, intended as a resource for researchers studying the immune response to SARS-CoV-2, is where the repertoires were released. Where available, HLA class I and class II types were obtained from metadata supplied by the sample provider rather than from assay-based typing. The material from the prospective study consisted of cDNA or gDNA derived from T cells, B-cell-depleted T cells, or PBMCs. The samples were drawn from the first 160 participants of the ongoing ImmuneRACE study and from 1,200 or so subjects provided by 6 global collaborators. The dataset comprised deeply sampled blood TCRbeta repertoires from subjects exposed to, actively infected with, or recovered from COVID-19.

The collaborating institutions used their own protocols to collect whole blood in K2EDTA tubes. For TCRbeta analysis, collaborator samples were shipped as frozen whole blood, as isolated PBMCs, or as DNA extracted from either sample type. What the research found in general, with its limitations: Clinical and demographic metadata were provided uncurated, with the amount varying by source and participant.

TCRbeta CDR3 regions were amplified from genomic DNA by means of the immunoSEQ Assay, a bias-controlled multiplex PCR. Per the authors' processing: Nucleated cell counts per sample were estimated from amplification of reference gene primers within the assay. To quantify the absolute abundance of each unique TCRbeta CDR3 rearrangement, sequence reads were collapsed and filtered. For each sample, productive Simpson clonality was calculated as the square root of Simpson's diversity index over productive rearrangements. In its TCRdb copy, this immuneACCESS table keeps in-frame sequences only and misses some clones. Where compared with another copy, unresolved V genes explain less than half of these, and the others have no known cause. V and J calls and clone size come straight from that table; D and trimming were deduced from the DNA. Counted in this sample were approximately 100,000 clones; over 70% of them appeared once. The top ten clonotypes cover about 24% of the sample.

The receptor was isolated from a man between 65 and 85 years old with acute or convalescent COVID-19. The chain uses TRBV30 and TRBJ1-6; TRBD1 is a weak D gene call, 5 bases matching. Sequencing was performed on peripheral blood. CDR3 region: CAWSPGGKGLNSPLHF. The sequence in DNA is TGTGCCTGGAGTCCGGGGGGGAAGGGACTCAATTCACCCCTCCACTTT.